What follows are 27 T cell receptor beta chains derived from one specimen sequenced in a study of blood T cell repertoires in COVID-19. The repertoire was sequenced with immunoSEQ multiplex PCR; TCRdb's copy has only in-frame clones and lacks some. The table includes tens of thousands of clones, around four fifths detected once. Sequencing was done on a sample of peripheral blood. These receptors were taken from a man aged 45-65 years with active COVID-19.

This chain joins TRBV4-1 and TRBJ2-3, with D hard to call. The CDR3 covers 12 residues. V was clipped by 6 bases and J by 5 bases, with 9 bases between them. Germline V gives CDR1 MGHRA, CDR2 YSYEKL. The CDR3 bases are TGCGCCAGCAGGCGTGGTGGAGATACGCAGTATTTT. Protein sequence: CASRRGGDTQYF.

CDR3 region: CASSYYLGGGTEAFF. In nucleotides, the CDR3 is TGTGCCAGCAGTTACTACCTGGGAGGGGGCACTGAAGCTTTCTTT. The gene calls are TRBV6-5 and TRBJ1-1; D is possibly TRBD1 (6 bases). V dropped 1 base and J dropped 4 bases, with 13 bases sitting between them. The CDR3 has 15 residues. Germline CDR1 and CDR2: MNHEY and SVGAGI.

The chain is built from TRBV6-2 or TRBV6-3 and TRBJ2-5; 12 bases align to TRBD1. This CDR3 is built from 15 residues. Germline CDR1 and CDR2: MNHEY and SVGEGT. Trimming took 6 bases from V and 4 from J; bases not matched to a gene: 6. CDR3 nucleotide sequence: TGTGCCAGCAGCGAGGGGACAGGGGGCGTAGAGACCCAGTACTTC. Translating gives CASSEGTGGVETQYF.

This clone was seen a handful of times. The V gene is TRBV6-5, the J gene TRBJ1-5, with a tentative D call TRBD1 (6 bases). The germline V gene encodes CDR1 MNHEY and CDR2 SVGAGI. The V end lost 6 bases, the J end lost 2 bases, and 14 bases lay between the germline ends. The CDR3 length is 15 residues. Written as DNA, the CDR3 is TGTGCCAGCAGCCAACAGGGTACGGGCAATCAGCCCCAGCATTTT. It translates to CASSQQGTGNQPQHF.

The chain combines TRBV9 with TRBJ2-3; TRBD2 aligns across 9 bases. The CDR3 length is 15 residues. Germline V gene data show CDR1 as SGDLS and CDR2 as YYNGEE. The V and J ends lost 2 bases and 0 bases, in that order; junction bases with no gene match: 1. CDR3 DNA: TGTGCCAGCAGCGTTAGCGGGGGTAGCACAGATACGCAGTATTTT. It codes for CASSVSGGSTDTQYF.

The chain joins TRBV3-1 (or the pseudogene TRBV3-2) to TRBJ2-1; 12 bases are shared with TRBD2. The CDR3 is 16 amino acids. The germline V gene has CDR1 LGHDT and CDR2 YNNKEL (reference sequence). The J segment lost 6 bases and the V segment lost 3 bases, leaving 6 bases of the junction unmatched. In DNA form, the CDR3 reads TGTGCCAGCAGCCAGACGCTAGCGGGGGGGCTCAATGAGCAGTTCTTC. This encodes CASSQTLAGGLNEQFF.

The chain's CDR3 is CASSFGTGRGDGYTF. CDR3 DNA: TGTGCCAGCAGCTTCGGGACAGGCAGGGGCGATGGCTACACCTTC. This rearrangement joins TRBV9 to TRBJ1-2, with 8 nucleotides matching TRBD1. There are 15 residues in the CDR3. Germline V gene sequence: CDR1 SGDLS, CDR2 YYNGEE. V dropped 4 bases and J dropped 6; count of bases not matched to a gene: 11.

Note on this clone: Compared with germline, one end of the junction differs, possibly owing to a read error. V is TRBV11-2 and J is TRBJ1-6; D not resolved. Germline CDR1 SGHAT, CDR2 FQNNGV. The CDR3 is 12 amino acids. CDR3 sequence (DNA): TGTGCCAGCAGCGAAGTCAATTCACTCCTCCACTTT. Protein product: CASSEVNSLLHF.

The chain is built from TRBV7-7 and TRBJ2-1, with D perhaps TRBD1 (5 bases). The CDR3 is 15 residues long. Trimming stripped 5 bases from V and 5 bases from J, with 16 bases between. The germline CDR1 and CDR2 sequences are SSHAT and FNYEAQ (reference sequence). The CDR3 region has the DNA TGTGCCAGCAGCCAAGGGGCAGGGAAACACAATGAGCAGTTCTTC. Amino acid sequence: CASSQGAGKHNEQFF.

This sequence joins TRBV6-4 and TRBJ2-1, with D perhaps matching TRBD2 (6 bases). The CDR3 covers 14 residues. Germline V gene sequence: CDR1 MRHNA, CDR2 SNTAGT. The V and J ends lost 6 bases and 6 bases respectively, with 15 bases between them. In nucleotides, the CDR3 is TGTGCCAGCAGCCCGGGACTGGACGTCAATGAGCAGTTCTTC. Protein: CASSPGLDVNEQFF.

The chain links TRBV12-5 to TRBJ2-5; 8 positions match TRBD1. This CDR3 is built from 13 residues. V trimming: 6 bases; J trimming: 5 bases; junction bases outside the gene matches: 5. CDR1 LGHNT and CDR2 FRNRAP come from the germline V gene. The CDR3 nucleotides read TGTGCTAGTGGACAGGGGGTTGGGGAGACCCAGTACTTC. Its translation: CASGQGVGETQYF.

Only a few counts were recorded for this clone. This chain uses TRBV7-9 with TRBJ1-1; 7 nucleotides agree with TRBD1. Germline CDR1 is SEHNR and CDR2 is FQNEAQ (reference sequence). With V trimmed by 6 bases and J by 7 bases, 5 bases remained unmatched. The CDR3 extends over 12 amino acids. CDR3: CASSIRQGEAFF. In DNA, the CDR3 is TGTGCCAGCAGTATCAGACAGGGTGAAGCTTTCTTT.

The genes are TRBV9 and TRBJ1-1; no clear D. V gave up 4 bases and J gave up 1 base, with 8 bases separating them. The CDR3 runs to 13 residues. Germline V lookup: CDR1 SGDLS, CDR2 YYNGEE. CDR3 bases: TGTGCCAGCAGCTTTACAGCGAACACTGAAGCTTTCTTT. Its translation is CASSFTANTEAFF.

The rearrangement links TRBV11-2 to TRBJ2-7; TRBD1 aligns across 8 bases. This CDR3 has 14 amino acids. V trimming: 5 bases; J trimming: 2 bases; junction bases outside the gene matches: 5. Germline V lookup: CDR1 SGHAT, CDR2 FQNNGV. The CDR3 bases are TGTGCCAGCAGCGGAGACAGGGGACCCTACGAGCAGTACTTC. It codes for CASSGDRGPYEQYF.

V gene TRBV5-1 combines with J gene TRBJ1-1, with D possibly matching TRBD1 (5 bases). CDR1 and CDR2 from the germline V gene are SGHRS and YFSETQ. The germline V and J ends were trimmed by 0 bases and 0 bases, with 9 bases remaining between them. The CDR3 runs 15 residues. CDR3 nucleotide sequence: TGCGCCAGCAGCTTGGGAACAGGTTTGAACACTGAAGCTTTCTTT. It encodes CASSLGTGLNTEAFF.

The rearrangement links TRBV6-5 to TRBJ2-1; TRBD2 matches 11 bases. In germline, CDR1 is MNHEY, CDR2 SVGAGI. The CDR3 is made up of 15 amino acids. Trimming at V came to 5 bases and at J to 4 bases, leaving 4 bases not matched to a gene. CDR3 DNA: TGTGCCAGCAGTACCCTAGCGGGGGGTTACAATGAGCAGTTCTTC. It translates to CASSTLAGGYNEQFF.

This clone was seen more than once but under ten times. The gene calls are TRBV6-5 and TRBJ2-7; 10 bases map to TRBD2. The J segment lost 4 bases and the V segment lost 7 bases, leaving 4 bases of the junction unmatched. The CDR3 covers 13 residues. CDR1 is MNHEY, CDR2 SVGAGI, per germline. CDR3 in DNA: TGTGCCAGCACCGGACTAGCGGATTACGAGCAGTACTTC. Amino acid sequence: CASTGLADYEQYF.

This clone was detected only once. The chain is built from TRBV15 and TRBJ1-4, with D maybe TRBD1 (5 bases). Germline V gene data show CDR1 as LNHNV and CDR2 as YYDKDF (reference sequence). Between the trimmed V and J ends, which lost 8 bases and 7 bases, there was a span of 26 bases. The CDR3 loop spans 17 amino acids. Written as DNA, the CDR3 is TGTGCCACCGGGGCCCTCGAAGGGGCGGTTGTAAGTGAAAAACTGTTTTTT. This codes for CATGALEGAVVSEKLFF.

Comments on this clone: Its ends do not fully match the called genes, so a read error is possible. In DNA form, the CDR3 reads TGTGCCAGCAGCACCGACAGGACGATCCCCCTCTTC. Protein: CASSTDRTIPLF. The rearrangement uses TRBV6-2 or TRBV6-3 and TRBJ2-1; maybe TRBD1 (6 bases). CDR1 is MNHEY, CDR2 SVGEGT, per germline. The CDR3 length is 12 residues.

In nucleotides, the CDR3 is TGTGCCACCAGCAGAGACTCGCGGGGGGGCGCATGGTCAGATACGCAGTATTTT. This codes for CATSRDSRGGAWSDTQYF. The V call is TRBV15, the J call TRBJ2-3; 9 positions match TRBD2. The CDR3 spans 18 residues. With V trimmed by 0 bases and J by 4 bases, 11 bases remained unmatched. Germline V CDR1 and CDR2: LNHNV, YYDKDF (reference sequence).

V and J are TRBV10-2 and TRBJ2-7; D gene uncertain. V dropped 2 bases and J dropped 3 bases, with 5 bases sitting between them. This CDR3 has 12 residues. Germline CDR1 is WSHSY and CDR2 is SAAADI. Written as DNA, the CDR3 is TGCGCCAGCAGTGAGAGCCGCTACGAGCAGTACTTC. It codes for CASSESRYEQYF.

This sequence joins TRBV6-4 and TRBJ2-3; possible D gene TRBD2, 6 bases. This CDR3 contains 15 residues. Germline V gene sequence: CDR1 MRHNA, CDR2 SNTAGT. V gave up 0 bases and J gave up 4 bases, with 11 bases separating them. CDR3 nucleotide sequence: TGTGCCAGCAGTGACTCGAGGGAGGTATCAGATACGCAGTATTTT. Translating it yields CASSDSREVSDTQYF.

The gene calls are TRBV9 and TRBJ2-7; a weak D match, TRBD1 (5 bases). Deletions cut 4 bases from V and 3 bases from J, with 17 bases between. The V gene's germline CDR1 is SGDLS and CDR2 YYNGEE. This CDR3 is 15 amino acids long. The DNA of the CDR3 is TGTGCCAGCAGCCCCCAGGGTGTATTGGGCTACGAGCAGTACTTC. It specifies CASSPQGVLGYEQYF.

CDR3 DNA sequence: TGTGCCAGCAGTTACCCACAAGAGACCCAGTACTTC. This codes for CASSYPQETQYF. The chain uses TRBV6-2 or TRBV6-3 and TRBJ2-5; no reliable D call. The germline gives CDR1 MNHEY, CDR2 SVGEGT. CDR3 length: 12 amino acids. Trimming took off 2 bases at V and 2 bases at J, with 3 bases between the two ends.

This clone was seen a handful of times. CDR3 nucleotide sequence: TGTGCCAGCAGTCTTCAGGAAAATCAGCCCCAGCATTTT. It encodes CASSLQENQPQHF. The chain links TRBV11-2 to TRBJ1-5; the D is unclear. CDR1 and CDR2 (germline): SGHAT, FQNNGV. V lost 6 bases to trimming and J lost 4 bases, with 10 bases between them. The CDR3 loop spans 13 amino acids. The variable domain in full, completed from reference TRBV11-2 and TRBJ1-5, reads EAGVAQSPRYKIIEKRQSVAFWCNPISGHATLYWYQQILGQGPKLLIQFQNNGVVDDSQLPKDRFSAERLKGVDSTLKIQPAKLEDSAVYLCASSLQENQPQHFGDGTRLSIL.

J is TRBJ1-1 and V is TRBV6-2 or TRBV6-3, with 7 bases matching TRBD1. With 1 base clipped from V and 4 bases from J, the junction kept 6 bases outside the gene matches. The CDR3 consists of 15 residues. Germline values: CDR1 MNHEY, CDR2 SVGEGT. The CDR3 loop reads CASSYLLAGGTEAFF. For the CDR3, the DNA is TGTGCCAGCAGTTACTTACTTGCAGGGGGCACTGAAGCTTTCTTT.

There are a few counts of this clone. The chain recombines TRBV10-2 with TRBJ1-3, with 9 bases identical to TRBD1. This CDR3 has 14 amino acids. From germline, CDR1 is WSHSY and CDR2 SAAADI. Trimming at V came to 6 bases and at J to 7 bases, leaving 7 bases not matched to a gene. This CDR3 reads CASSELTGGNTIYF. The DNA of the CDR3 is TGCGCCAGCAGCGAACTCACAGGGGGCAACACCATATATTTT.